This T cell receptor beta chain is drawn from a study of T cell responses to AZD1222 COVID-19 vaccine. As concerns this clone: Its antigen is not known.

Trimming took 4 bases from V and 4 from J, leaving 6 bases between them. Germline CDR1 reads LNHNV; CDR2 reads YYDKDF (reference sequence). The CDR3 spans 12 residues. Study outcomes and limitations: The sample set comprised mostly white British donors with more females, and clonal diversity was possibly underestimated. There were vaccine-associated CD4 TCRs across spike, dominant at 160-218 and 743-854. The peak T cell response came first, and repertoires were sampled only after it.

The method was immunoSEQ multiplex PCR; TCRdb's version includes in-frame clones alone and lacks a portion of them. Counted here are 100,000 to 150,000 clones, 70% to 90% occurring once; the ten biggest clones make up more than 9%. This TCR came from an adult in good health. The specimen was peripheral blood, collected on day 0 of AZD1222 vaccination. This rearrangement joins TRBV15 to TRBJ2-3; D ambiguous. The CDR3, as DNA: TGTGCCACCAGCATACCCCCAGATACGCAGTATTTT. Amino acid sequence: CATSIPPDTQYF.